This T cell receptor beta chain was sequenced for a study of blood T cell repertoires in COVID-19. In the study overall: COVID-19 samples, acute and convalescent, were from the United States, Italy and Spain. In each case, the material was cDNA or gDNA derived from T cells, B-cell-depleted T cells, or PBMCs.

The V gene's germline CDR1 is SGHNT and CDR2 YENEEA. CDR3 length equals 18 residues. V was clipped by 1 base and J by 1 base; unmatched bases: 11. Clones were read by immunoSEQ multiplex PCR, and TCRdb kept only the in-frame ones, dropping some. The top ten clones hold 3% to 3.5% of a sample with under 250,000 clones, about 90% of them seen once. The receptor's source is a young man with active or convalescent COVID-19. The sequenced sample consisted of peripheral blood. This chain links TRBV11-3 with TRBJ2-3, with TRBD2 matching 7 bases. As DNA, the CDR3 is TGTGCCAGCAGCTTAGTCGCGGGAGTATTGTGGGGCACAGATACGCAGTATTTT. Protein product: CASSLVAGVLWGTDTQYF.